Listed below are T cell receptor beta chains from one sample, sequenced in a study of cytomegalovirus exposure and HLA in healthy donors. TCRdb's copy holds only in-frame clones and misses some; the assay was immunoSEQ multiplex PCR. The sample yields fewer than 120,000 clones, just over 75% seen once. Sequencing was performed on PBMCs. All receptors come from a man aged 25 to 40 in good health and CMV-seropositive. CDR3s include the opening cysteine and the closing phenylalanine or tryptophan. Fields, in order: V gene, J gene, clone size, D gene, CDR3 length, CDR3 DNA, CDR3 protein. The D gene is left open where the match is weak. Clone size is given for some rows only: seen once, a few or many times, or a class if the clone is expanded.

V: TRBV10-3; J: TRBJ1-2; size: -; D: TRBD1; length: 14; DNA: TGTGCCATCAGGCCCCGGACAGGGTCATATGGCTACACCTTC; CDR3: CAIRPRTGSYGYTF
V: TRBV5-8; J: TRBJ2-7; size: few; D: -; length: 14; DNA: TGTGCCAGCAGCTTGGTCGGGGGTCTCTACGAGCAGTACTTC; CDR3: CASSLVGGLYEQYF
V: TRBV19; J: TRBJ2-2; size: -; D: TRBD2; length: 16; DNA: TGTGCCAGTAGAGCCGGGACTAGCGGGGGAATAAGGGAGCTGTTTTTT; CDR3: CASRAGTSGGIRELFF
V: TRBV7-8; J: TRBJ1-2; size: -; D: -; length: 17; DNA: TGTGCCAGCAGCTTCGGGAGATACCTCAGCCGGGACTATGGCTACACCTTC; CDR3: CASSFGRYLSRDYGYTF
V: TRBV5-1; J: TRBJ2-7; size: -; D: TRBD2; length: 16; DNA: TGCGCCAGCAGCTTCAAACGCTCAGCGGGGCTCCACGAGCAGTACTTC; CDR3: CASSFKRSAGLHEQYF
V: TRBV5-1; J: TRBJ2-5; size: -; D: -; length: 14; DNA: TGCGCCAGCAGCTGGGAGGAATCGGGGGAGACCCAGTACTTC; CDR3: CASSWEESGETQYF
V: TRBV27; J: TRBJ1-5; size: -; D: -; length: 13; DNA: TGTGCCAGCAGTTTGCGAGGGAATCAGCCCCAGCATTTT; CDR3: CASSLRGNQPQHF
V: TRBV7-9; J: TRBJ2-2; size: -; D: -; length: 12; DNA: TGTGCCAGCAGCTCGGCGGCTGGGGAGCTGTTTTTT; CDR3: CASSSAAGELFF
V: TRBV27; J: TRBJ1-1; size: few; D: TRBD1; length: 14; DNA: TGTGCCAGCAGTCCTAGACAGGGACCCACTGAAGCTTTCTTT; CDR3: CASSPRQGPTEAFF
V: TRBV29-1; J: TRBJ2-3; size: -; D: -; length: 14; DNA: TGCAGCGTAAAGGGAGACGTTAGCACAGATACGCAGTATTTT; CDR3: CSVKGDVSTDTQYF
V: TRBV19; J: TRBJ2-7; size: -; D: TRBD2; length: 15; DNA: TGTGCCAGTAGTGTCGGTAGCGGGGGTCTCTACGAGCAGTACTTC; CDR3: CASSVGSGGLYEQYF